The count of the clone carrying this T cell receptor beta chain is one. Germline V gene lookup returns CDR1 SEHNR and CDR2 FQNEAQ (reference sequence). Trimming removed 2 bases from V and 6 bases from J; junction bases left unmatched: 8. The CDR3 runs 15 residues. These data belong to a study of blood T cell repertoires in COVID-19. On the study more broadly: Acute and convalescent COVID-19 specimens originated in the United States, Italy and Spain. The analysed material was cDNA or gDNA that came from T cells, B-cell-depleted T cells, or PBMCs.

How the authors handled the data: Using reference gene primer amplification, nucleated cell counts were estimated. The assay was immunoSEQ multiplex PCR, and TCRdb's table has in-frame clones only and misses some. The V and J calls and clone size are taken from that table; D and trimming were inferred from the DNA. Of fewer than 250,000 clones in the sample, around 82% were seen once. J is TRBJ1-2 and V is TRBV7-9; TRBD1 agrees at 8 bases. The sequence came from a woman between 65 and 79 years old with acute or convalescent COVID-19. The source material was peripheral blood. For the CDR3, the DNA is TGTGCCAGCAGCTTAATGCCCGGACAGGGTCATGGCTACACCTTC. This codes for CASSLMPGQGHGYTF.